This T cell receptor (beta chain) was obtained from a study of naive and memory T cell subsets. This clonotype was seen more than once but under ten times. An oligonucleotide containing a UMI was ligated to the 3' end of TCR cDNA. Whole-blood samples were around 2.5 ml of peripheral blood from healthy adult volunteers. Cells were not sorted; total RNA input targeted roughly 1 to 1,100 ng. Losses at the gene ends were 3 bases for V and 0 bases for J; bases not matched to a gene: 14. CDR3 length equals 19 residues. CDR1 and CDR2 (germline): MGHRA, YSYEKL. The SP2 primer and nested alpha and beta constant region primers amplified ligated cDNA in four rounds. MiXCR, run by TCRdb on the 5' RACE reads, gives a single entry per CDR3 protein. The sample lists roughly 60,000 distinct CDR3 sequences, approximately 6.6% seen once, with almost 10% in the top ten.

The rearrangement joins TRBV4-1 to TRBJ2-7; 10 bases map to TRBD2. The receptor was isolated from a male donor in good health. The CDR3 loop reads CASSQISGASGGTSYEQYF. The CDR3 DNA is TGCGCCAGCAGCCAGATCAGTGGGGCTAGCGGGGGAACCTCCTACGAGCAGTACTTC.